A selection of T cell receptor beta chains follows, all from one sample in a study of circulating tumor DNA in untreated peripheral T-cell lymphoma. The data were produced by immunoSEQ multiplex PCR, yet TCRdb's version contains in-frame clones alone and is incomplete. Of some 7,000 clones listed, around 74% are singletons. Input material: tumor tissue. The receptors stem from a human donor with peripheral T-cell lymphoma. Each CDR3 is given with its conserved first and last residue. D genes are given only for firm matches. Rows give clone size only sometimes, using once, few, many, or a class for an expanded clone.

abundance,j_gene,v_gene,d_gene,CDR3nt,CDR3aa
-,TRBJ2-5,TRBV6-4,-,TGTGCCAGCACCTCGGGGTCTCGGTGGGAAGAGACCCAGTACTTC,CASTSGSRWEETQYF
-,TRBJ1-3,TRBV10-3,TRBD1,TGTGCCACGCTAGCAGGGGGCTATGGAAACACCATATATTTT,CATLAGGYGNTIYF
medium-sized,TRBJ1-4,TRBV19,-,TGTGCCAGTAGTATCTTGCCAGATAATGAAAAACTGTTTTTT,CASSILPDNEKLFF
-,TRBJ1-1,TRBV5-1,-,TGCGCCAGCAGCTTGGTTTGGGGTAACACTGAAGCTTTCTTT,CASSLVWGNTEAFF
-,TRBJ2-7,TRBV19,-,TGTGCCAGTAGCACAGGGTTCGAGCAGTACTTC,CASSTGFEQYF
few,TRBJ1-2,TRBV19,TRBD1,TGTGCCAGCTATTCCCAGAGACAGGGTGCCTATGGCTACACCTTC,CASYSQRQGAYGYTF
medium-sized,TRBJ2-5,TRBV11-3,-,TGTGCCAGCAGCTTGGGGCCATCGAACAGGGAGGCCCAGTACTTC,CASSLGPSNREAQYF
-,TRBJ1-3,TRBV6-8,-,TGTGCCAGCAGTGCGTGGGTCCCTTTCTCTGGAAACACCATATATTTT,CASSAWVPFSGNTIYF
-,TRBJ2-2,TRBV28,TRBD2,TGTGCCAGCAGTTTATGGGGAGTTAGCGGGAGAGACTCCGGGGAACTGTTTTTT,CASSLWGVSGRDSGELFF
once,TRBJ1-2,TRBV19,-,TGTGCCAGTAGTATGCCCTCCAAAGGCATCAACGGGTATGGCTACACCTTC,CASSMPSKGINGYGYTF
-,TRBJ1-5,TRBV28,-,TGTGCCAGCAGGGACAGCCTAAGCAATCAGCCCCAGCATTTT,CASRDSLSNQPQHF
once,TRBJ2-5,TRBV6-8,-,TGTGCCATCCCAAGGTGCCAGGCAGAGACCCAGTACTTC,CAIPRCQAETQYF
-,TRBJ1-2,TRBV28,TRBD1,TGTGCCAGCAGTTCCCCACCCCCGACAGGGCCCTATGGCTACACCTTC,CASSSPPPTGPYGYTF
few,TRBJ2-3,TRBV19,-,TGTGCCAGTAGTATAGAGACAGATACGCAGTATTTT,CASSIETDTQYF
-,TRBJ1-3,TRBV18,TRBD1,TGTGCCAGCTCACTCTCCCGGGGACAGGGCAAGAGAGCTGGAAACACCATATATTTT,CASSLSRGQGKRAGNTIYF
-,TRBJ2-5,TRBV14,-,TGTGCCAGCAGCCACCAAAGGGGATTCGCAGAGACCCAGTACTTC,CASSHQRGFAETQYF
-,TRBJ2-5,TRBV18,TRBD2,TGTGCCAGCTCACCACCAGCTAGCGGGATTGAAACCCAGTACTTC,CASSPPASGIETQYF
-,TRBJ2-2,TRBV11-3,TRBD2,TGTGCCAGCAGCCCAGGGACTAGCGGGAGTATCGGCACCGGGGAGCTGTTTTTT,CASSPGTSGSIGTGELFF
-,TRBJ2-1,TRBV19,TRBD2,TGTGCCAGTAGTATAGAGGGGACTAGCGGGAGGCTTAATGAGCAGTTCTTC,CASSIEGTSGRLNEQFF
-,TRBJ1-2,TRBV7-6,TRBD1,TGTGCCAGCAGCTTAGCGCACGGGACAGGGGCTAACTATGGCTACACCTTC,CASSLAHGTGANYGYTF
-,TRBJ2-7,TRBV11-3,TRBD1,TGTGCCAGCAGCTTAGGGGGACAGGGAGGCGAGCAGTACTTC,CASSLGGQGGEQYF
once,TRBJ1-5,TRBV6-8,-,TGTGCCAGCAGTTTTGAGGGGTCCAAGCCCCAGCATTTT,CASSFEGSKPQHF
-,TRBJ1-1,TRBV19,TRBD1,TGTGCCAGTAGTCCACAGGGGGCGGTCACTGAAGCTTTCTTT,CASSPQGAVTEAFF
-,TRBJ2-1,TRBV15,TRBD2,TGTGCCACCAGCCACCCTAGCGGCCGCTCCTACAATGAGCAGTTCTTC,CATSHPSGRSYNEQFF
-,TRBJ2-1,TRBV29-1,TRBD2,TGCAGCGTATCGGCGGGAGGGCTAACGGAGCAGTTCTTC,CSVSAGGLTEQFF
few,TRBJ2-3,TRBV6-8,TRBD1,TGTGCCAGCAGTTACTCTGACAGGGGGGCGGCAGATACGCAGTATTTT,CASSYSDRGAADTQYF
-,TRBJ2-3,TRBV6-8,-,TGTGCCAGCAGTTACTCTGGGGTTAGCACAGATACGCAGTATTTT,CASSYSGVSTDTQYF
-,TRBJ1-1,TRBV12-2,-,TGTGTCAGTGATCCCCAAACGGTGAACACTGAAGCTTTCTTT,CVSDPQTVNTEAFF
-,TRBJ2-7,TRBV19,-,TGTGCCAGTAGTGCCGGGACTGGCTCCTTGGAGCAGTACTTC,CASSAGTGSLEQYF
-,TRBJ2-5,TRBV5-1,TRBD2,TGCGCCAGCAGCCTCTGGGGAGGACTAGGACAAGAGACCCAGTACTTC,CASSLWGGLGQETQYF
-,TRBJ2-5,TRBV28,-,TGTGCCAGCAGTTCGGACCGTACGTCCCAGTACTTC,CASSSDRTSQYF
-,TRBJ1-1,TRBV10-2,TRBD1,TGCGCCAGCAGTACACAGGGGTCGGACACTGAAGCTTTCTTT,CASSTQGSDTEAFF
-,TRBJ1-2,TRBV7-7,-,TGTGCCAGCAGCTTGGTGGGGACCTCTGGTTATGGCTACACCTTC,CASSLVGTSGYGYTF
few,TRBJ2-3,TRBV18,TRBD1,TGTGCCAGCTCATCTTGGACAGGTAGCACAGATACGCAGTATTTT,CASSSWTGSTDTQYF
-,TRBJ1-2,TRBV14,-,TGTGCCAGCAGCCCCTCGGGGGGGGTCTATGGCTACACCTTC,CASSPSGGVYGYTF
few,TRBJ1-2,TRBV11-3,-,TGTGCCAGCAGCTTATTAACCGGGACAACAACCGCTCTTAACTATGGCTACACCTTC,CASSLLTGTTTALNYGYTF
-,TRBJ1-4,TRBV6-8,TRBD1,TGTGCCAGCAGTAGTCCCGGGACAGGGTTAACTAATGAAAAACTGTTTTTT,CASSSPGTGLTNEKLFF
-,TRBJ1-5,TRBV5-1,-,TGCGCCAGCAGCTTGGGACAGAATAGCAATCAGCCCCAGCATTTT,CASSLGQNSNQPQHF
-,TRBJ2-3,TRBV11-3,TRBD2,TGTGCCAGCAGGGGGACTAGCGGGAGTACAGATACGCAGTATTTT,CASRGTSGSTDTQYF
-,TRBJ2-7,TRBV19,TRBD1,TGTGCCAGTACTTCCCTATCCGGGACAGGTGCCTACGAGCAGTACTTC,CASTSLSGTGAYEQYF
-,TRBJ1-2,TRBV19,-,TGTGCCAGTAGTATAGACCAGAGAGGAAGCTACACCTTC,CASSIDQRGSYTF
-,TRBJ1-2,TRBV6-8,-,TGTGCCAGCCATTCCACCTATAGTTACTATGGCTACACCTTC,CASHSTYSYYGYTF
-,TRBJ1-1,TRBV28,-,TGTGCCAGCAGTCTTCAACCGAACACTGAAGCTTTCTTT,CASSLQPNTEAFF
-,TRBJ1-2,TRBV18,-,TGTGCCAGCTCACCAGGAGAAGGCTATGGCTACACCTTC,CASSPGEGYGYTF
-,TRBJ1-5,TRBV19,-,TGTGCCAGTAGATCCGCCGGGGGGCTAGGTCAGCCCCAGCATTTT,CASRSAGGLGQPQHF
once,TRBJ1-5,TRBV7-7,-,TGTGCCAGCAGCCTGGGCGGGAGCGTAGGACAGCCCCAACATTTT,CASSLGGSVGQPQHF
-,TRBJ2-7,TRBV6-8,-,TGTGCCACCTCAGCTGGGGAACAGGGTATGAACTTC,CATSAGEQGMNF
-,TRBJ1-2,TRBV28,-,TGTGCCAGCAGTCTGGGAGGGCCCGGTGGATATGGCTACACCTTC,CASSLGGPGGYGYTF
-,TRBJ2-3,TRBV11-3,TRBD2,TGTGCCAGCAGCTTAAGCCTAGCGGGAGGGACAGATACGCAGTATTTT,CASSLSLAGGTDTQYF
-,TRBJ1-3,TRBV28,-,TGTGCCAGCAGCGAAACGGGACAAAGGGCGGGAAACACCATATATTTT,CASSETGQRAGNTIYF
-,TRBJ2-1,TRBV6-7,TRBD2,TGTGCCAGCAGTTACGGCGCGGGAGAGAAGAATGAGCAGTTCTTC,CASSYGAGEKNEQFF
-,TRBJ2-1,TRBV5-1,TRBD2,TGCGCCAGCAGCCTTCCGGGACTAGCGATTTCTAATGAGCAGTTCTTC,CASSLPGLAISNEQFF